Below are 10 T cell receptor beta chains sequenced from a single sample in a study of blood T cell repertoires in COVID-19. Sequenced by immunoSEQ multiplex PCR; TCRdb stores in-frame clones only, minus some. The table includes almost 40,000 clones, around 83% detected once. The sample consisted of peripheral blood. The receptors derive from a man between 60 and 75 years old with acute or convalescent COVID-19.

This rearrangement joins TRBV4-1 to TRBJ1-6; tentative D call: TRBD1 (6 bases). Trimming cost V 4 bases and J 5 bases, with 12 bases left between them. The CDR3 length is 15 residues. Germline V gene sequence: CDR1 MGHRA, CDR2 YSYEKL. CDR3: CASSRREGDNSPLHF. In DNA, the CDR3 is TGCGCCAGCAGCCGGCGGGAGGGGGATAATTCACCCCTCCACTTT.

V usage is TRBV12-5 and J usage is TRBJ1-1, with unresolved D. CDR1 LGHNT and CDR2 FRNRAP come from the germline V gene. This CDR3 region has 13 residues. V shed 3 bases and J shed 1 base, with 6 bases lying between them. The CDR3 is CASGFRENTEAFF. CDR3 DNA sequence: TGTGCTAGTGGTTTTCGGGAGAACACTGAAGCTTTCTTT.

The gene calls are TRBV7-2 and TRBJ2-3; 8 nucleotides agree with TRBD2. Trimming cost V 6 bases and J 4 bases; bases outside gene matches: 3. The CDR3 is 13 amino acids. In germline, CDR1 is SGHTA, CDR2 FQGNSA. The CDR3 DNA is TGTGCCAGCAGAATCGGGGGGGCAGATACGCAGTATTTT. This gives the protein CASRIGGADTQYF.

The V gene is TRBV7-6, the J gene TRBJ2-3, with D uncertain. The germline V gene encodes CDR1 SGHVS and CDR2 FNYEAQ. The CDR3 spans 11 residues. Trimming pared 6 bases from V and 4 bases from J, leaving 5 bases between. The CDR3 loop reads CASSRADTQYF. DNA for the CDR3: TGTGCCAGCAGTCGCGCAGATACGCAGTATTTT.

The chain carries TRBV18 and TRBJ2-5; TRBD1 matches 8 bases. CDR3 size: 17 residues. Per germline, CDR1 KGHSH and CDR2 LQKENI. The trim removed 6 bases at V and 2 bases at J, leaving 14 bases unmatched. CDR3 protein: CASSPAAGQGKQETQYF. The CDR3 DNA reads TGTGCCAGCTCGCCCGCCGCCGGACAGGGTAAACAAGAGACCCAGTACTTC.

This clone was detected only once. CDR3 in DNA: TGTGCCAGTAGTATTCAGGGCGGATCATTAAACACTGAAGCTTTCTTT. This encodes CASSIQGGSLNTEAFF. The rearrangement joins TRBV19 to TRBJ1-1; possibly TRBD1 for D (5 bases). The CDR3 is 16 residues long. Germline CDR1 reads LNHDA; CDR2 reads SQIVND (reference sequence). V gave up 3 bases and J gave up 2 bases, with 16 bases separating them. The full variable domain, rest sourced from reference TRBV19 and TRBJ1-1, is DGGITQSPKYLFRKEGQNVTLSCEQNLNHDAMYWYRQDPGQGLRLIYYSQIVNDFQKGDIAEGYSVSREKKESFPLTVTSAQKNPTAFYLCASSIQGGSLNTEAFFGQGTRLTVV.

J is TRBJ2-3 and V is TRBV21-1; the D segment call TRBD2 is taken from the table without a DNA check. TRBV21-1 corresponds to a pseudogene. The CDR3 is 16 amino acids. CDR3 sequence reads: CASSTPDYSPTDTQYF. CDR3 nucleotides: TGTGCCAGCAGCACCCCGGACTACTCCCCCACAGATACGCAGTATTTT.

This chain connects TRBV6-5 to TRBJ1-2, with unresolved D. Germline loops: CDR1 MNHEY, CDR2 SVGAGI. Trimming took off 0 bases at V and 4 bases at J, with 15 bases between the two ends. The CDR3 is made up of 16 amino acids. The CDR3 reads CASSYSKRSSPYGYTF. The CDR3 DNA is TGTGCCAGCAGTTACTCGAAGAGGTCCTCCCCCTATGGCTACACCTTC.

This clone was seen a single time. This chain joins TRBV18 and TRBJ2-3, with D tentatively TRBD2 (5 bases). V lost 3 bases and J 12 bases, leaving 19 bases between the germline ends. This CDR3 spans 14 amino acids. The germline V gene has CDR1 KGHSH and CDR2 LQKENI. CDR3 residues: CASSPRRTEDSQYF. Written as DNA, the CDR3 is TGTGCCAGCTCACCCAGACGGACGGAGGACTCACAGTATTTT.

This chain joins TRBV6-5 and TRBJ1-2, with TRBD1 matching over 10 bases. This CDR3 has 12 residues. Germline trimming cut 9 bases from V and 7 bases from J; bases unmatched to any gene: 5. Germline CDR1 is MNHEY and CDR2 is SVGAGI. The CDR3 reads CASRQGALGYTF. The CDR3, as DNA: TGTGCCAGTCGACAGGGGGCGCTTGGCTACACCTTC.